Shown below are 18 T cell receptor beta chains from a single sample sequenced in a study of OX40 agonist ivuxolimab in advanced cancers. Here immunoSEQ multiplex PCR was the method, and the copy in TCRdb shows in-frame clones only, minus some. The sample records around 53,000 clones, around 84% being singletons. The sequencing used CD4+ or CD8+ T cells sorted from blood, collected in a trial of the OX40 agonist ivuxolimab. The receptors originated from an adult with an advanced solid tumor such as melanoma, head and neck, liver or kidney cancer.

This chain uses TRBV18 with TRBJ2-7; 15 bases agree with TRBD2. CDR3 length: 15 amino acids. V lost 5 bases and J lost 4; bases outside the gene matches: 3. The V gene's germline CDR1 is KGHSH and CDR2 LQKENI. For the CDR3, the DNA is TGTGCCAGCTCAATCGGGACTAGCGGGGGGTACGAGCAGTACTTC. Its protein product is CASSIGTSGGYEQYF. The whole variable domain, filled in from reference TRBV18 and TRBJ2-7, reads NAGVMQNPRHLVRRRGQEARLRCSPMKGHSHVYWYRQLPEEGLKFMVYLQKENIIDESGMPKERFSAEFPKEGPSILRIQQVVRGDSAAYFCASSIGTSGGYEQYFGPGTRLTVT.

This clone was counted only a few times. The rearrangement joins TRBV7-8 to TRBJ2-7, with 7 bases fitting TRBD2. The CDR3 spans 14 residues. The V segment lost 4 bases and the J segment 6 bases; nucleotides outside the gene matches: 9. Germline V gene sequence: CDR1 SGHVS, CDR2 FQNEAQ. This chain's CDR3 is CASSSMAGEGEQYF. Here the CDR3 DNA reads TGTGCCAGCAGCTCGATGGCGGGAGAAGGCGAGCAGTACTTC. Filled out from reference TRBV7-8 and TRBJ2-7, the complete variable domain reads GAGVSQSPRYKVAKRGQDVALRCDPISGHVSLFWYQQALGQGPEFLTYFQNEAQLDKSGLPSDRFFAERPEGSVSTLKIQRTQQEDSAVYLCASSSMAGEGEQYFGPGTRLTVT.

The chain joins TRBV2 to TRBJ2-7, with D hard to call. CDR3 length: 14 amino acids. Germline assignment: CDR1 SNHLY and CDR2 FYNNEI. The V and J ends lost 1 base and 3 bases respectively, with 10 bases between them. The CDR3 region is CASSEGPAGYEQYF. CDR3 nucleotide sequence: TGTGCCAGCAGTGAAGGCCCGGCAGGCTACGAGCAGTACTTC.

The CDR3 region is CASTTSGAGGRNEQFF. The CDR3 bases are TGTGCCAGCACCACCTCGGGGGCGGGAGGGAGAAATGAGCAGTTCTTC. The chain has TRBV28 and TRBJ2-1; 9 bases are shared with TRBD2. Germline V CDR1 and CDR2: MDHEN, SYDVKM. The CDR3 length is 16 residues. The V segment lost 7 bases and the J segment 7 bases; nucleotides outside the gene matches: 14.

The J gene is TRBJ1-1, the V gene TRBV5-1; D uncertain. Germline values: CDR1 SGHRS, CDR2 YFSETQ. Trimming left V 1 base short and J 1 base short, with 11 bases between. CDR3 length: 15 residues. The CDR3 region has the DNA TGCGCCAGCAGCTTGCTGTTTTCGGAGAACACTGAAGCTTTCTTT. This sequence encodes CASSLLFSENTEAFF.

This clone appeared a single time. The V gene is TRBV5-1, the J gene TRBJ2-3; D gene ambiguous. Per germline, CDR1 SGHRS and CDR2 YFSETQ. Trimming stripped 0 bases from V and 0 bases from J, with 5 bases between. The CDR3 totals 14 residues. CDR3 bases: TGCGCCAGCAGCTTGGGGGCGAGCACAGATACGCAGTATTTT. Translated: CASSLGASTDTQYF.

This rearrangement joins TRBV27 to TRBJ2-1, with 8 bases lining up with TRBD2. The CDR3 length is 14 residues. The trim removed 6 bases at V and 3 bases at J, leaving 4 bases unmatched. Germline CDR1 and CDR2: MNHEY and SMNVEV (reference sequence). The CDR3 region has the DNA TGTGCCAGCAGAGTGACTAGCGACTACAATGAGCAGTTCTTC. Translated, it gives CASRVTSDYNEQFF.

The chain links TRBV30 to TRBJ1-2; D is unresolved. This CDR3 has 12 amino acids. The V and J ends lost 5 bases and 4 bases respectively, with 11 bases between them. The V gene's germline CDR1 is GTSNPN and CDR2 SVGIG (reference sequence). CDR3 amino acids: CAWEIGSYGYTF. The CDR3 nucleotides are TGTGCCTGGGAAATTGGGTCCTATGGCTACACCTTC. Full variable domain (outside the CDR3, taken from reference TRBV30 and TRBJ1-2): SQTIHQWPATLVQPVGSPLSLECTVEGTSNPNLYWYRQAAGRGLQLLFYSVGIGQISSEVPQNLSASRPQDRQFILSSKKLLLSDSGFYLCAWEIGSYGYTFGSGTRLTVV.

This chain uses TRBV18 with TRBJ2-1; 15 nucleotides agree with TRBD2. CDR3 length: 17 residues. The germline V gene encodes CDR1 KGHSH and CDR2 LQKENI. V gave up 4 bases and J gave up 8 bases; unmatched junction bases: 9. CDR3 sequence (DNA): TGTGCCAGCTCACTACTCGGACTAGCGGGAGGGCCATATGAGCAGTTCTTC. This encodes CASSLLGLAGGPYEQFF.

This sequence joins TRBV2 and TRBJ2-7; 8 nucleotides line up with TRBD1. Germline V gene sequence: CDR1 SNHLY, CDR2 FYNNEI. This CDR3 is 15 amino acids long. With V trimmed by 3 bases and J by 0 bases, 4 bases remained unmatched. CDR3 in amino acids: CASSDETGASYEQYF. The CDR3 DNA reads as TGTGCCAGCAGTGACGAGACAGGGGCCTCCTACGAGCAGTACTTC.

The chain recombines TRBV19 with TRBJ2-1, with TRBD2 matching over 8 bases. From germline, CDR1 is LNHDA and CDR2 SQIVND (reference sequence). V shed 3 bases, J shed 7 bases, and the junction held 8 bases outside the gene matches. The CDR3 runs 15 residues. The CDR3 coding sequence is TGTGCCAGTAGTATCTCAGCGGGAGTCCAGAATGAGCAGTTCTTC. Translation: CASSISAGVQNEQFF.

This clone was recorded a few times. The chain links TRBV5-1 to TRBJ1-2; TRBD1 matches 9 bases. Trimming removed 0 bases from V and 2 bases from J; junction bases left unmatched: 2. The CDR3 covers 15 residues. In germline, CDR1 is SGHRS, CDR2 YFSETQ. The CDR3: CASSLGDRENYGYTF. CDR3 coding DNA: TGCGCCAGCAGCTTGGGGGACAGGGAGAACTATGGCTACACCTTC.

The CDR3 sequence is CASSLVSHIYGYTF. The CDR3 bases are TGTGCCAGCAGCTTAGTATCCCACATCTATGGCTACACCTTC. The chain employs TRBV11-2 and TRBJ1-2, with D unresolved. Between the trimmed V and J ends, which lost 1 base and 4 bases, there was a span of 10 bases. Germline V lookup: CDR1 SGHAT, CDR2 FQNNGV. CDR3 length equals 14 residues.

DNA for the CDR3: TGTGCCAGCAGCGATACCGGGGATAATGAAAAACTGTTTTTT. Protein sequence: CASSDTGDNEKLFF. The chain uses TRBV9 and TRBJ1-4, with D unclear. V was trimmed by 3 bases and J by 4 bases, leaving 10 bases between them. The CDR3 runs to 14 residues. Germline V gene lookup returns CDR1 SGDLS and CDR2 YYNGEE.

This clone has only one observation. The chain uses TRBV5-5 and TRBJ2-3; TRBD1 is a possible D gene (6 bases). From germline, CDR1 is SGHKS and CDR2 YYEKEE (reference sequence). Trimming pared 0 bases from V and 5 bases from J, leaving 16 bases between. This CDR3 spans 16 amino acids. The CDR3 DNA sequence: TGTGCCAGCAGCTTGGCCACGCTGTGGGGGCAAGATACGCAGTATTTT. It yields the protein CASSLATLWGQDTQYF.

In this sample, this clone turned up once. The rearrangement joins TRBV7-9 to TRBJ2-2; D possibly corresponds to TRBD2 (6 bases). CDR3 length equals 13 residues. Germline-derived CDR1 and CDR2 are SEHNR and FQNEAQ (reference sequence). Trimming shortened V by 11 bases and J by 1 base, and 11 bases separated the two germline ends. CDR3 sequence (DNA): TGTGCCCCCCGCGGGGTGAACACCGGGGAGCTGTTTTTT. It yields the protein CAPRGVNTGELFF. The full variable domain, completed using reference TRBV7-9 and TRBJ2-2, is DTGVSQNPRHKITKRGQNVTFRCDPISEHNRLYWYRQTLGQGPEFLTYFQNEAQLEKSRLLSDRFSAERPKGSFSTLEIQRTEQGDSAMYLCAPRGVNTGELFFGEGSRLTVL.

This rearrangement joins TRBV27 to TRBJ2-1; TRBD1 agrees at 9 bases. The CDR3 runs to 16 residues. Losses at the gene ends were 6 bases for V and 7 bases for J; bases not matched to a gene: 13. CDR1 and CDR2 (germline): MNHEY, SMNVEV (reference sequence). CDR3 nucleotides: TGTGCCAGCAGGATCTTTAGGGACAGGGTCGGGAATGAGCAGTTCTTC. Translation gives CASRIFRDRVGNEQFF.

This chain connects TRBV6-5 to TRBJ1-4, with D possibly being TRBD1 (5 bases). Germline V gene data show CDR1 as MNHEY and CDR2 as SVGAGI. The length of the CDR3 is 14 residues. The V and J ends lost 5 bases and 8 bases respectively, with 15 bases between them. The chain's CDR3 is CASSTALEGEKLFF. DNA for the CDR3: TGTGCCAGCAGTACTGCCCTGGAGGGGGAAAAACTGTTTTTT.